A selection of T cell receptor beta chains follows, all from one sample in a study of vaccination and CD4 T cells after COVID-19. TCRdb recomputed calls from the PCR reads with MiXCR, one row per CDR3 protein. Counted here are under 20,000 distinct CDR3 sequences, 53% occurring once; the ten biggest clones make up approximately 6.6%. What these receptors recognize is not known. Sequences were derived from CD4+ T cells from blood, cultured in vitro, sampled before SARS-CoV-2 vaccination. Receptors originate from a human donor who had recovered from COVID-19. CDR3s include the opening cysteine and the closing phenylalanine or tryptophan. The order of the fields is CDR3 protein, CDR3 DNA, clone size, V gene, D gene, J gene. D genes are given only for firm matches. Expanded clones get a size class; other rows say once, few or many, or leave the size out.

CDR3 protein: CASKGLAGGLYEQYF
CDR3 DNA: TGTGCCAGCAAGGGACTAGCGGGAGGTTTATACGAGCAGTACTTC
clone size: NA
V gene: TRBV6-2/TRBV6-3
D gene: TRBD2
J gene: TRBJ2-7

CDR3 protein: CASSFRQRNTIYF
CDR3 DNA: TGTGCCAGCAGCTTCCGTCAGAGAAACACCATATATTTT
clone size: NA
V gene: TRBV7-2
D gene: NA
J gene: TRBJ1-3

CDR3 protein: CATSRKTRDGETQYF
CDR3 DNA: TGTGCCACCAGCAGAAAGACCCGGGACGGAGAGACCCAGTACTTC
clone size: few
V gene: TRBV15
D gene: NA
J gene: TRBJ2-5

CDR3 protein: CASSRRGRRGTEAFF
CDR3 DNA: TGTGCCAGCAGCCGCCGCGGCCGTCGGGGCACTGAAGCTTTCTTT
clone size: few
V gene: TRBV7-2
D gene: NA
J gene: TRBJ1-1

CDR3 protein: CATSTSGRSSYNEQFF
CDR3 DNA: TGTGCCACCAGTACTAGCGGGAGGTCCTCCTACAATGAGCAGTTCTTC
clone size: NA
V gene: TRBV24-1
D gene: TRBD2
J gene: TRBJ2-1

CDR3 protein: CGLHGGGESETQYF
CDR3 DNA: TGCGGATTACATGGCGGGGGCGAGTCAGAGACCCAGTACTTC
clone size: NA
V gene: TRBV20-1
D gene: NA
J gene: TRBJ2-5

CDR3 protein: CATSRDSTGFYGYTF
CDR3 DNA: TGTGCCACCAGCAGAGATTCTACAGGATTCTATGGCTACACCTTC
clone size: few
V gene: TRBV15
D gene: NA
J gene: TRBJ1-2

CDR3 protein: CASSGTSGRTDTQYF
CDR3 DNA: TGTGCCAGCAGTGGTACTAGCGGGAGGACAGATACGCAGTATTTT
clone size: NA
V gene: TRBV25-1
D gene: TRBD2
J gene: TRBJ2-3

CDR3 protein: CASSFKGSGGYTF
CDR3 DNA: TGTGCCAGCAGCTTCAAAGGGTCGGGTGGCTACACCTTC
clone size: NA
V gene: TRBV7-9
D gene: NA
J gene: TRBJ1-2

CDR3 protein: CASRRQGDQPQHF
CDR3 DNA: TGTGCCAGCAGGAGACAGGGCGACCAGCCCCAGCATTTT
clone size: NA
V gene: TRBV6-1
D gene: TRBD1
J gene: TRBJ1-5

CDR3 protein: CSARVRSEDYGYTF
CDR3 DNA: TGCAGTGCTAGAGTTAGGAGTGAGGACTATGGCTACACCTTC
clone size: NA
V gene: TRBV20-1
D gene: NA
J gene: TRBJ1-2

CDR3 protein: CASSRAGGESYEQYF
CDR3 DNA: TGTGCCAGCAGCAGAGCGGGAGGGGAGTCCTACGAGCAGTACTTC
clone size: NA
V gene: TRBV7-9
D gene: TRBD2
J gene: TRBJ2-7

CDR3 protein: CASSVGEGRSYEQYF
CDR3 DNA: TGTGCCAGCAGCGTAGGTGAGGGGAGGTCCTACGAGCAGTACTTC
clone size: few
V gene: TRBV9
D gene: NA
J gene: TRBJ2-7

CDR3 protein: CASSRGRSYEQYF
CDR3 DNA: TGTGCCAGCAGCCGCGGGAGGAGCTACGAGCAGTACTTC
clone size: NA
V gene: TRBV12-3/TRBV12-4
D gene: TRBD2
J gene: TRBJ2-7

CDR3 protein: CSAWTALFHEQYFGPGNQPQHF
CDR3 DNA: NA
clone size: NA
V gene: TRBV20-1
D gene: NA
J gene: TRBJ1-5

CDR3 protein: CASSINRGRLFEHF
CDR3 DNA: TGTGCCAGTAGTATAAACAGGGGGCGCCTGTTCGAGCATTTT
clone size: few
V gene: TRBV19
D gene: TRBD1
J gene: TRBJ1-5

CDR3 protein: CASSKVGGLNTEAFF
CDR3 DNA: TGTGCCAGCAGCAAGGTGGGGGGCTTGAACACTGAAGCTTTCTTT
clone size: NA
V gene: TRBV7-9
D gene: NA
J gene: TRBJ1-1

CDR3 protein: CAWSARGRQPQHF
CDR3 DNA: TGTGCCTGGAGTGCCAGGGGTCGTCAGCCCCAGCATTTT
clone size: NA
V gene: TRBV30
D gene: NA
J gene: TRBJ1-5

CDR3 protein: CSARDVGGPGETQYF
CDR3 DNA: TGCAGTGCTAGAGACGTGGGAGGGCCGGGCGAGACCCAGTACTTC
clone size: NA
V gene: TRBV20-1
D gene: TRBD2
J gene: TRBJ2-5

CDR3 protein: CASSEVSYTGELFF
CDR3 DNA: TGTGCCAGCAGTGAAGTCTCATACACCGGGGAGCTGTTTTTT
clone size: NA
V gene: TRBV2
D gene: NA
J gene: TRBJ2-2